The T cell receptor (beta chain) described here comes from a study of blood T cells in healthy people across ages. It was with a sample-barcoded 5' primer and a J-beta primer mix that a second PCR of roughly 7 to 12 cycles was run. TCRdb re-derived calls from the 5' RACE reads in MiXCR, one entry per CDR3 protein. Counted here are approximately 1.5 million distinct CDR3 sequences, roughly 32% occurring once; the ten biggest clones make up about 11%. CDR3 size: 15 residues. This clonotype was obtained from a woman in her 30s in good health. Sequenced input: blood. The V and J genes are TRBV21-1 and TRBJ2-1; no DNA check was done on the table's D call, TRBD2. TRBV21-1 is a documented pseudogene. CDR3 sequence (DNA): TGTGCCAGCAGCATCGGGCCTAGCGGGTACAATGAGCAGTTCTTC. It specifies CASSIGPSGYNEQFF.